Detailed here is one T cell receptor (beta chain). Its specific antigen is unknown. One base away there is no much larger clone; base qualities are not given. This sample was included in a study of T cell changes during pregnancy in multiple sclerosis (dated by TCRdb to the late 2010s). Describing the broader study: Changes in the T cell repertoire over the course of pregnancy were examined in this study in women with multiple sclerosis.

Library preparation used the immunoSEQ multiplex PCR assay. The table comes from immuneACCESS by way of TCRdb, which keeps in-frame sequences with V and J called. Part of the clones is missing from these tables; in studies checked, under half for an unresolved V gene and the rest for unknown reasons. Recorded for this sample are 75,000 to 85,000 clones; roughly 93% of them occurred a single time. The top ten clonotypes cover around 2.3% of the sample. The CDR1 and CDR2 encoded by the germline V gene (reference sequence) are SGHNT and YYREEE. Inclusive of the bounding cysteine and phenylalanine, the CDR3 is 14 residues long. Kept here is only the CDR3 DNA, which spans 42 bases and is read in frame from base 1. V drops 2 bases and J drops 3 bases, leaving 11 bases in between.

The source was peripheral blood, collected in the second trimester of pregnancy. This TCR derives from a female donor with multiple sclerosis, enrolled in a pregnancy study. Recombination joined TRBV5-4 with TRBJ1-1, with TRBD1 perhaps the D gene, on 5 matching bases. The sequenced DNA is TGTGCCAGCAGCTTACCGGGGGGGGACACTGAAGCTTTCTTT. It specifies CASSLPGGDTEAFF.